What follows is one T cell receptor (beta chain) and its context. Antigen unknown. This entry is derived from a study of T-cell memory formation after mild COVID-19. The CDR3 spans 15 residues. Germline V gene lookup returns CDR1 KGHSH and CDR2 LQKENI. Deletions cut 3 bases from V and 8 bases from J, with 17 bases between. TCRdb analysed the 5' RACE reads with MiXCR anew, one entry per CDR3 protein. The sample has about 270,000 distinct CDR3 sequences; about a sixth are singletons. General study results and limits: Some SARS-CoV-2-responding clones were already detected in memory before infection. Clones contracting across day 15 to 85 had a balanced CD4/CD8 profile; later expanding clones leaned CD4+. Most CD4+ clones that shrank were in CM and EM, while CD8+ ones turned up in EMRA. Specificity for SARS-CoV-2 was not confirmed among the second-wave clones peaking on day 37.

The chain has TRBV18 and TRBJ2-1, with D tentatively TRBD2 (7 bases). Source material: PBMCs or a T cell subset sorted from them (not recorded which). This receptor was identified in a man younger than 35 who had mild COVID-19 (a few samples of this study predate the infection). Cell type and time point are not known. The CDR3 reads CASSPNGGAGDEQFF. The CDR3 nucleotides are TGTGCCAGCTCACCGAATGGGGGGGCCGGGGATGAGCAGTTCTTC.